This T cell receptor beta chain was recovered during a study of cytomegalovirus exposure and HLA in healthy donors. About the study: A subsequent analysis reported that the 120 or so validation repertoires were produced on the same platform that had also been used for the 666 first-cohort repertoires.

TCRdb's copy holds only in-frame clones and misses some; the assay was immunoSEQ multiplex PCR. The sample gives over 200,000 clones, 70% to 90% of which show up once; 2.9% is in the top ten. Germline-derived CDR1 and CDR2 are SGDLS and YYNGEE. Germline trimming cut 3 bases from V and 2 bases from J; bases unmatched to any gene: 4. The CDR3 is 14 residues long. The chain employs TRBV9 and TRBJ2-7, with 8 bases lining up with TRBD1. Sequencing used PBMCs. This TCR came from a woman younger than 30 in good health and CMV-seronegative. CDR3 residues: CASSAQGVTYEQYF. The DNA for the CDR3 is TGTGCCAGCAGCGCACAGGGGGTCACCTACGAGCAGTACTTC.